This T cell receptor beta chain came from a study of T cells after posttransplantation cyclophosphamide. Whole-study findings and limits: Later blood repertoires were often dominated by clones from the donor CD8+ memory compartment. TRB overlap between skin or GI tissue T cells and blood was limited. Recipient CMV seropositivity and CMV reactivation strongly tracked TRB clonality.

On the day of bone marrow donation, the related graft donor provided peripheral blood. The germline V gene has CDR1 SGHDT and CDR2 YYEEEE. The CDR3 is made up of 15 amino acids. V lost 3 bases and J 8 bases, leaving 20 bases between the germline ends. On this clone itself: Its antigen is as yet unknown.

TCRdb's copy holds only in-frame clones and misses some; the assay was immunoSEQ multiplex PCR. The table has more than 20,000 clones, approximately 73% seen once. This sequence originates from a woman aged 60 to 75 in good health, CMV-negative, and a related stem cell transplant donor. Input material: memory CD4+ T cells sorted from PBMCs. The rearrangement uses TRBV5-6 and TRBJ1-1; D might be TRBD1 (6 bases). Written as DNA, the CDR3 is TGTGCCAGCAGCTGGCGGGGGGGCCTAACATTGGAAGCTTTCTTT. Protein product: CASSWRGGLTLEAFF.